The rows below give T cell receptor beta chains drawn from one sample of a study of blood T cell repertoires in COVID-19. Produced via immunoSEQ multiplex PCR; TCRdb's table is partial and in-frame only. In the table there are 200,000 to 250,000 clones, approximately 90% of which are singletons. Sequenced input: PBMCs or T cells enriched from blood (not recorded which). These receptor sequences come from a man younger than 35 with acute COVID-19. Both conserved end residues are part of each CDR3. The order of the fields is CDR3 DNA, CDR3 protein, D gene, J gene, clone size, V gene. D genes are given only for firm matches. Size is stated for part of the rows, as once, few or many counts, or as a class when the clone is expanded.

CDR3 DNA: TGTGCCAGCAGCGCAGGGTGGCAAGAGACCCAGTACTTC
CDR3 protein: CASSAGWQETQYF
D gene: -
J gene: TRBJ2-5
clone size: -
V gene: TRBV7-2

CDR3 DNA: TGCGCCAGCAGCCAACTTAACAGGGGAAGCGGCTACACCTTC
CDR3 protein: CASSQLNRGSGYTF
D gene: TRBD1
J gene: TRBJ1-2
clone size: -
V gene: TRBV4-3

CDR3 DNA: TGCGCCAGCAGCTTGGGTACAGGACGCTTCACCGGGGAGCTGTTTTTT
CDR3 protein: CASSLGTGRFTGELFF
D gene: -
J gene: TRBJ2-2
clone size: -
V gene: TRBV5-1

CDR3 DNA: TGTGCCAGCAGGCCGGGACAGGGCAATCAGCCCCAGCATTTT
CDR3 protein: CASRPGQGNQPQHF
D gene: TRBD1
J gene: TRBJ1-5
clone size: -
V gene: TRBV6-5

CDR3 DNA: TGTGCCAGCAGCTCGGAGTACGAGCAGTACTTC
CDR3 protein: CASSSEYEQYF
D gene: -
J gene: TRBJ2-7
clone size: -
V gene: TRBV7-9

CDR3 DNA: TGTGCCACCAGTGATTCGGACAGGGGGGGGAGTTATGGCTACACCTTC
CDR3 protein: CATSDSDRGGSYGYTF
D gene: TRBD1
J gene: TRBJ1-2
clone size: -
V gene: TRBV24-1

CDR3 DNA: TGTGCCTGGGGCATAGGGACTAGCAGTTACCGAAGGTGGCAAGAGACCCAGTACTTC
CDR3 protein: CAWGIGTSSYRRWQETQYF
D gene: TRBD2
J gene: TRBJ2-5
clone size: -
V gene: TRBV30

CDR3 DNA: TGTGCCAGCAGTCCTCGGGCAGCGGGCACAGAGCAGTTCTTC
CDR3 protein: CASSPRAAGTEQFF
D gene: -
J gene: TRBJ2-1
clone size: -
V gene: TRBV2

CDR3 DNA: TGTGCCAGCAGTTTCGGACTAGCGGGCTACGAGCAGTACTTC
CDR3 protein: CASSFGLAGYEQYF
D gene: TRBD2
J gene: TRBJ2-7
clone size: -
V gene: TRBV27

CDR3 DNA: TGTGCCAGCAGTGAAGGGGGGGCCAGGTATAAAAAACTGTTTTTT
CDR3 protein: CASSEGGARYKKLFF
D gene: -
J gene: TRBJ1-4
clone size: -
V gene: TRBV25-1

CDR3 DNA: TGTGCCAGCAGTTCGACGGGATATGGCTACACCTTC
CDR3 protein: CASSSTGYGYTF
D gene: -
J gene: TRBJ1-2
clone size: -
V gene: TRBV7-9

CDR3 DNA: TGTGCCAGCAGCCGGGGACACCCCCCCGCTTCCTACGAGCAGTACTTC
CDR3 protein: CASSRGHPPASYEQYF
D gene: -
J gene: TRBJ2-7
clone size: few
V gene: TRBV28

CDR3 DNA: TGTGCCAGCAGCCGAGTTTGGGTGGGGGACAGGGTTGTCGGTGAGCAGTTCTTC
CDR3 protein: CASSRVWVGDRVVGEQFF
D gene: TRBD1
J gene: TRBJ2-1
clone size: -
V gene: TRBV27

CDR3 DNA: TGCGCCAGCAGTCAACGGGGGGAGGGCACCGGGGAGCTGTTTTTT
CDR3 protein: CASSQRGEGTGELFF
D gene: TRBD2
J gene: TRBJ2-2
clone size: -
V gene: TRBV23-1

CDR3 DNA: TGTGCCAGCAAAACCGCCGGCGGGGAGCTGTTTTTT
CDR3 protein: CASKTAGGELFF
D gene: -
J gene: TRBJ2-2
clone size: -
V gene: TRBV28

CDR3 DNA: TGTGCCAGCAGGCAGGGAACAGATACGCAGTATTTT
CDR3 protein: CASRQGTDTQYF
D gene: -
J gene: TRBJ2-3
clone size: -
V gene: TRBV3-1/TRBV3-2

CDR3 DNA: TGTGCCAGCAGCGTAGAAGGCTTTGAGGCGGGAGGGCCCACAGATACGCAGTATTTT
CDR3 protein: CASSVEGFEAGGPTDTQYF
D gene: TRBD2
J gene: TRBJ2-3
clone size: -
V gene: TRBV9

CDR3 DNA: TGTGCCTGGAGTGTCGTCACCGGGGGAAGCAATCAGCCCCAGCATTTT
CDR3 protein: CAWSVVTGGSNQPQHF
D gene: -
J gene: TRBJ1-5
clone size: -
V gene: TRBV30

CDR3 DNA: TGTGCCAGCATTGGGGCAGGCCTATCGGAAGGCTACACCTTC
CDR3 protein: CASIGAGLSEGYTF
D gene: -
J gene: TRBJ1-2
clone size: -
V gene: TRBV7-9

CDR3 DNA: TGTGCCAGCAGCTTCCTCCGGGGAAGGACAGATACGCAGTATTTT
CDR3 protein: CASSFLRGRTDTQYF
D gene: -
J gene: TRBJ2-3
clone size: -
V gene: TRBV7-8

CDR3 DNA: TGTGCCAGCAGCCCTCTCACGGCTAACTATGGCTACACCTTC
CDR3 protein: CASSPLTANYGYTF
D gene: -
J gene: TRBJ1-2
clone size: -
V gene: TRBV7-9

CDR3 DNA: TGTGCCAGCAGTTTAAGCCTAGCGGGAGGGCCAGATACGCAGTATTTT
CDR3 protein: CASSLSLAGGPDTQYF
D gene: TRBD2
J gene: TRBJ2-3
clone size: -
V gene: TRBV28

CDR3 DNA: TGTGCCAGCAGCTTGGGCAGCTATACAGATACGCAGTATTTT
CDR3 protein: CASSLGSYTDTQYF
D gene: -
J gene: TRBJ2-3
clone size: once
V gene: TRBV11-2

CDR3 DNA: TGTGCCAGCAGTTATTGGGGGCTCCTGAACACTGAAGCTTTCTTT
CDR3 protein: CASSYWGLLNTEAFF
D gene: -
J gene: TRBJ1-1
clone size: -
V gene: TRBV6-2/TRBV6-3

CDR3 DNA: TGTGCCAGCAGGACGGGGACAGTGAACACCGGGGAGCTGTTTTTT
CDR3 protein: CASRTGTVNTGELFF
D gene: TRBD1
J gene: TRBJ2-2
clone size: -
V gene: TRBV2

CDR3 DNA: TGTGCCAGCAGCCCGGGACTAGCGGTCTCCTACGAGCAGTACTTC
CDR3 protein: CASSPGLAVSYEQYF
D gene: TRBD2
J gene: TRBJ2-7
clone size: -
V gene: TRBV7-2

CDR3 DNA: TGTGCCAGCTCACAAGGGACAGTTGGGGCCAACGTCCTGACTTTC
CDR3 protein: CASSQGTVGANVLTF
D gene: TRBD1
J gene: TRBJ2-6
clone size: -
V gene: TRBV18

CDR3 DNA: TGTGCCAGCAGTTTACCGCCCATTGGAAAGGGGAAATCCTACAATGAGCAGTTCTTC
CDR3 protein: CASSLPPIGKGKSYNEQFF
D gene: -
J gene: TRBJ2-1
clone size: -
V gene: TRBV28

CDR3 DNA: TGTGCCAGCAGTGACCGGGACACCTCCTACGAGCAGTACTTC
CDR3 protein: CASSDRDTSYEQYF
D gene: -
J gene: TRBJ2-7
clone size: -
V gene: TRBV2

CDR3 DNA: TGCGCCAGCAGCTTTATACCGGGACTAGCGTTAGATACGCAGTATTTT
CDR3 protein: CASSFIPGLALDTQYF
D gene: TRBD2
J gene: TRBJ2-3
clone size: -
V gene: TRBV5-1

CDR3 DNA: TGTGCCAGCAGCCCCCACTCGGGGGGCGGGAACACTGAAGCTTTCTTT
CDR3 protein: CASSPHSGGGNTEAFF
D gene: -
J gene: TRBJ1-1
clone size: -
V gene: TRBV14

CDR3 DNA: TGTGCCAGCTCACCATCCGGCGGAAATTCACCCCTCCACTTT
CDR3 protein: CASSPSGGNSPLHF
D gene: -
J gene: TRBJ1-6
clone size: -
V gene: TRBV18